These T cell receptor beta chains were read from a single sample in a study of human T cells and chemical hapten exposure. TCRdb fed the RACE reads into MiXCR, producing one record per CDR3 protein. The sample records 35,000 to 50,000 distinct CDR3 sequences, around 12% being singletons. Here the sequenced sample was whole blood, taken in connection with sensitization to the hapten diphenylcyclopropenone (DPC). The receptors shown here come from a woman in her twenties or thirties with alopecia areata. Some clones in this sample may be carry-over from other donors' samples. Each CDR3 is given with its conserved first and last residue. The size field is filled for only some rows; it gives once, few, many or a size class.

CDR3: CASSLSSRAEAFF
V: TRBV11-3
J: TRBJ1-1
size: -

CDR3: CASGPNHNEQFF
V: TRBV28
J: TRBJ2-1
size: many

CDR3: CSADLNPAGANVLTF
V: TRBV20-1
J: TRBJ2-6
size: few

CDR3: CASSYRGRIGNTEAFF
V: TRBV6-5
J: TRBJ1-1
size: few

CDR3: CAWRHNAGFGSSPLINSPLHF
V: TRBV30
J: TRBJ1-6
size: -

CDR3: CASSLRGVNSPLHF
V: TRBV7-2
J: TRBJ1-6
size: many

CDR3: CSVEDAHRTSTDTQYF
V: TRBV29-1
J: TRBJ2-3
size: few

CDR3: CASSSRGQPQHF
V: TRBV6-2/TRBV6-3
J: TRBJ1-5
size: few

CDR3: CASSLRGEAFF
V: TRBV7-8
J: TRBJ1-1
size: few

CDR3: CASSLLRGGSNQPQHF
V: TRBV7-9
J: TRBJ1-5
size: many

CDR3: CASSLTDEGIYGYTF
V: TRBV6-2/TRBV6-3
J: TRBJ1-2
size: -

CDR3: CASSQTRTGLVNEQFF
V: TRBV27
J: TRBJ2-1
size: many

CDR3: CASSPRPNNEQFF
V: TRBV28
J: TRBJ2-1
size: -

CDR3: CASSGWASPKETQYF
V: TRBV4-2
J: TRBJ2-5
size: few

CDR3: CASSLVLAGASEQYF
V: TRBV5-1
J: TRBJ2-7
size: -

CDR3: CASSSHPTSGRAGEQFF
V: TRBV5-1
J: TRBJ2-1
size: many

CDR3: CASSLVVPTRANYGYTF
V: TRBV11-2
J: TRBJ1-2
size: many

CDR3: CASSPALEREQFF
V: TRBV18
J: TRBJ2-1
size: many

CDR3: CASSPGRRDNQPQHF
V: TRBV27
J: TRBJ1-5
size: many

CDR3: CASSFAGANVLTF
V: TRBV11-2
J: TRBJ2-6
size: many

CDR3: CASAKGAGSSYEQYF
V: TRBV11-3
J: TRBJ2-7
size: many

CDR3: CASKAEQRYGYTF
V: TRBV6-5
J: TRBJ1-2
size: many

CDR3: CASSLRASGRQSSPSDTQYF
V: TRBV7-3
J: TRBJ2-3
size: few

CDR3: CASSLVGLGETQYF
V: TRBV7-2
J: TRBJ2-5
size: few

CDR3: CASSLDSMNTEAFF
V: TRBV5-1
J: TRBJ1-1
size: many

CDR3: CASSSDRELWGYTF
V: TRBV7-9
J: TRBJ1-2
size: many

CDR3: CSARGQGLPYNEQFF
V: TRBV20-1
J: TRBJ2-1
size: many

CDR3: CASSPRGFTEAFF
V: TRBV6-5
J: TRBJ1-1
size: many

CDR3: CASSERATGENEQFF
V: TRBV7-8
J: TRBJ2-1
size: few

CDR3: CASSLMGDRGDTQYF
V: TRBV5-1
J: TRBJ2-3
size: few

CDR3: CANSPTRWSYNEQFF
V: TRBV5-5
J: TRBJ2-1
size: -

CDR3: CSLGLAQYNEQFF
V: TRBV20-1
J: TRBJ2-1
size: -

CDR3: CASSLTGGSNQPQHF
V: TRBV6-2/TRBV6-3
J: TRBJ1-5
size: many

CDR3: CASSLNQDRAYGYTF
V: TRBV11-2
J: TRBJ1-2
size: many